Listed below are T cell receptor beta chains from one sample, sequenced in a study of blood T cell repertoires in COVID-19. Method: immunoSEQ multiplex PCR; TCRdb's copy keeps in-frame clones and lacks some. The repertoire holds hundreds of thousands of clones, with roughly 85% as singletons. Sequencing was performed on peripheral blood. The source is a woman between 35 and 50 years old with active or convalescent COVID-19. Both conserved end residues are part of each CDR3. Each record gives: V gene, clone size, J gene, D gene, CDR3 DNA, CDR3 protein. A D gene is named only where the DNA matches it firmly. The size field is filled for only some rows; it gives once, few, many or a size class.

TRBV24-1	-	TRBJ2-1	TRBD2	TGTGCCACCAGTGATCTACGACTAGCGGGAGGGGAGCAGTTCTTC	CATSDLRLAGGEQFF
TRBV6-2/TRBV6-3	-	TRBJ2-1	TRBD2	TGTGCCAGCAGTTACCCGGGACTAGCCCTACCGAGCTCCTACAATGAGCAGTTCTTC	CASSYPGLALPSSYNEQFF
TRBV5-4	once	TRBJ1-2	TRBD1	TGTGCCAGCAGATCCGGGACAGGGGACTATGGCTACACCTTC	CASRSGTGDYGYTF
TRBV6-6	once	TRBJ1-2	-	TGTGCCAGCAGTTACGGCTCAGGGTCTGGCTACACCTTC	CASSYGSGSGYTF
TRBV3-1/TRBV3-2	-	TRBJ2-7	TRBD2	TGTGCCAGCAGCCAAGGGGGACTAGCGGGGTACTACGAGCAGTACTTC	CASSQGGLAGYYEQYF
TRBV6-4	-	TRBJ1-5	TRBD1	TGTGCCAGCAGTGACCTCGACAAACCGGGACAGGGAAATCAGCCCCAGCATTTT	CASSDLDKPGQGNQPQHF
TRBV7-8	-	TRBJ1-1	-	TGTGCCAGCAGCCGGAACAGGCGGAACACTGAAGCTTTCTTT	CASSRNRRNTEAFF
TRBV5-5	-	TRBJ1-5	TRBD1	TGTGCCAGCAGCGAGGGACAGGGGGCCGGCAATCAGCCCCAGCATTTT	CASSEGQGAGNQPQHF
TRBV28	-	TRBJ1-1	-	TGTGCCAGCAGTTTGACGAGGGCAGCTTTCTTT	CASSLTRAAFF
TRBV28	-	TRBJ1-2	-	TGTGCCAGCAGTTTACCCCCAGCGCGTTTACATGGCTACACCTTC	CASSLPPARLHGYTF
TRBV5-1	once	TRBJ1-2	-	TGCGCCAGCAGCTTAGGCCAGGGTGGGATCTATGGCTACACCTTC	CASSLGQGGIYGYTF
TRBV18	-	TRBJ2-7	TRBD1	TGTGCCAGCTCACCACTCGGGACAGGGGTCTCCTACGAGCAGTACTTC	CASSPLGTGVSYEQYF
TRBV19	-	TRBJ2-2	TRBD2	TGTGCCAGTAGTAGCGGGAGGAAGAACACCGGGGAGCTGTTTTTT	CASSSGRKNTGELFF
TRBV2	-	TRBJ2-7	-	TGTGCCAGCACACAGGGCGAGCACGAGCAGTACTTC	CASTQGEHEQYF
TRBV4-1	-	TRBJ1-6	TRBD1	TGCGCCAGCAGCCAAGATAAGGGGACAGGGATTTCACCCCTCCACTTT	CASSQDKGTGISPLHF
TRBV5-4	once	TRBJ2-2	-	TGTGCCAGCAGCTTGTTGGGGGGTACCGGGGAGCTGTTTTTT	CASSLLGGTGELFF
TRBV11-3	-	TRBJ2-7	-	TGTGCCAGCAGCTCCGGTCGGGACACTTTCTCCTACGAGCAGTACTTC	CASSSGRDTFSYEQYF
TRBV24-1	-	TRBJ2-6	-	TGTGCCACCAGTGACTCTACGTTCTCTGGGGCCAACGTCCTGACTTTC	CATSDSTFSGANVLTF
TRBV5-4	-	TRBJ2-7	TRBD2	TGTGCCAGCAGTCTTGGGACTAGCGGGAGCTCCTACGAGCAGTACTTC	CASSLGTSGSSYEQYF
TRBV10-3	-	TRBJ2-1	-	TGTGCCATCAGTGAGTCCCTTGAGCAGTTCTTC	CAISESLEQFF
TRBV15	-	TRBJ2-3	TRBD2	TGTGCCACCAGCAGTGATAAGCGGGGGGGGCGAGATACGCAGTATTTT	CATSSDKRGGRDTQYF
TRBV18	-	TRBJ1-4	-	TGTGCCAGCTCACCTGGCACGGGGGATGAAAAACTGTTTTTT	CASSPGTGDEKLFF
TRBV30	-	TRBJ1-1	-	TGTGCCTGGAGTGTATCTCAGGGGATCCCTGAAGCTTTCTTT	CAWSVSQGIPEAFF
TRBV30	-	TRBJ1-5	-	TGTGCCTGGAGTGTCGAGAGCAATCAGCCCCAGCATTTT	CAWSVESNQPQHF
TRBV3-1/TRBV3-2	-	TRBJ1-2	TRBD1	TGTGCCAGCAGCGACAGGGGGAACTATGGCTACACCTTC	CASSDRGNYGYTF
TRBV11-2	-	TRBJ1-1	TRBD1	TGTGCCAGCACCCATCCGGGACAGGGGAGGGTCACTGAAGCTTTCTTT	CASTHPGQGRVTEAFF
TRBV24-1	once	TRBJ2-7	TRBD2	TGTGCCACCAGTGAAGGAACTAGCGGGGGATACGAGCAGTACTTC	CATSEGTSGGYEQYF
TRBV24-1	once	TRBJ2-3	TRBD1	TGTGCCACCAGTGGCGGGCCAGGGGGAACAGATACGCAGTATTTT	CATSGGPGGTDTQYF
TRBV5-4	many	TRBJ1-2	TRBD1	TGTGCCAGCAGCGAAAAGGGACAGGGAGGGAGCTACACCTTC	CASSEKGQGGSYTF
TRBV9	-	TRBJ2-3	TRBD2	TGTGCCAGTAGCAGGACTAGAGATCGGACAGATACGCAGTATTTT	CASSRTRDRTDTQYF
TRBV6-5	-	TRBJ1-2	-	TGTGCCAGCAGTTACTCCGTTCGGTTCGATAACTATGGCTACACCTTC	CASSYSVRFDNYGYTF
TRBV27	few	TRBJ1-3	TRBD1	TGTGCCAGCAGTCTCTACGCCCATCCTACAGGGGGTCTTGGAAACACCATATATTTT	CASSLYAHPTGGLGNTIYF
TRBV18	-	TRBJ2-2	-	TGTGCCAGCTCACCACCGATTGCGGTCCTTTTCACCGGGGAGCTGTTTTTT	CASSPPIAVLFTGELFF
TRBV9	few	TRBJ2-5	-	TGTGCCAGCAGCGTAGATGAGAGGAACCAAGAGACCCAGTACTTC	CASSVDERNQETQYF
TRBV18	-	TRBJ1-1	-	TGTGCCAGCTCACCGGGCGGGGGGGCATCGTACACTGAAGCTTTCTTT	CASSPGGGASYTEAFF
TRBV20-1	-	TRBJ1-2	-	TGCAGTGCTAATGACAGAGGCTATGGCTACACCTTC	CSANDRGYGYTF
TRBV6-5	-	TRBJ2-1	-	TGTGCCAGCAGTTACGCCCCAAGTAGTGAGCAGTTCTTC	CASSYAPSSEQFF
TRBV7-8	-	TRBJ1-6	-	TGTGCCAGCAGCCCCATAGGGGATTCACCCCTCCACTTT	CASSPIGDSPLHF
TRBV24-1	-	TRBJ1-3	-	TGTGCCACCAGTGATTTCAACTCTGGAAACACCATATATTTT	CATSDFNSGNTIYF
TRBV5-1	-	TRBJ1-3	TRBD1	TGCGCCAGCAGCTTGGGGGGACAGGTCGGAAACACCATATATTTT	CASSLGGQVGNTIYF
TRBV2	-	TRBJ1-1	TRBD1	TGTGCCAGCAGGGATAGGACAGGGCGGACTGAAGCTTTCTTT	CASRDRTGRTEAFF
TRBV20-1	-	TRBJ1-1	TRBD1	TGCAGTGGTGGGGACAGTACTGAAGCTTTCTTT	CSGGDSTEAFF
TRBV29-1	-	TRBJ1-2	-	TGCAGCGTTTCCGATAGATTGTATGGCTACACCTTC	CSVSDRLYGYTF
TRBV3-1/TRBV3-2	-	TRBJ1-3	TRBD1	TGTGCCAGCAGCCAAGATCCGGGACAGGGTCGCAACACCATATATTTT	CASSQDPGQGRNTIYF
TRBV4-2	-	TRBJ1-1	TRBD1	TGTGCCAGCAGCCAATCAGGGGGCAGAACTGAAGCTTTCTTT	CASSQSGGRTEAFF
TRBV14	-	TRBJ1-1	-	TGTGCCAGCAGCCAAGTGGGGGGGAACACTGAAGCTTTCTTT	CASSQVGGNTEAFF
TRBV5-1	-	TRBJ1-1	-	TGCGCCACCTCAAAAAGGGGTAACACTGAAGCTTTCTTT	CATSKRGNTEAFF
TRBV7-9	-	TRBJ1-1	-	TGTGCCAGCAGCCGACAGCCGAACACTGAAGCTTTCTTT	CASSRQPNTEAFF
TRBV7-3	-	TRBJ2-1	TRBD2	TGTGCCAGCAGCTTAACGGCGACTAGCGGGGCTATGAATGAGCAGTTCTTC	CASSLTATSGAMNEQFF
TRBV19	-	TRBJ1-3	-	TGTGCCGGAGGGGCCGGGTACGGAAACACCATATATTTT	CAGGAGYGNTIYF
TRBV19	-	TRBJ1-2	-	TGTGCCAGTAGTATCCGGGTCCAAGGGGCCCTAGCTAACTATGGCTACACCTTC	CASSIRVQGALANYGYTF
TRBV2	-	TRBJ2-7	-	TGTGCCAGCAGTGACTTATTCGAGTCTTCCTACGAGCAGTACTTC	CASSDLFESSYEQYF
TRBV5-1	-	TRBJ2-3	TRBD2	TGCGCCAGCAGTATGGCGGGAGAAGCGAAAGATACGCAGTATTTT	CASSMAGEAKDTQYF
TRBV5-1	-	TRBJ1-1	TRBD1	TGCGCCAGCAGCCTACCGGGACAGGTTGAAGCTTTCTTT	CASSLPGQVEAFF
TRBV28	-	TRBJ1-5	TRBD1	TGTGCCAGCAGTTTGGCCCCCGAGGGGGCCGACAATCAGCCCCAGCATTTT	CASSLAPEGADNQPQHF